The next 18 T cell receptor beta chains were all read from a single sample in a study of blood T cell repertoires in COVID-19. TCRdb's copy holds only in-frame clones and misses some; the assay was immunoSEQ multiplex PCR. This table holds 200,000 to 300,000 clones, 85% to 90% found once. The sequencing input was peripheral blood. The receptors come from a woman aged 55 to 70 with COVID-19, enrolled during active disease.

The V and J genes are TRBV20-1 and TRBJ2-1, with 12 nucleotides matching TRBD2. V was clipped by 3 bases and J by 8 bases; unmatched bases: 5. In germline, CDR1 is DFQATT, CDR2 SNEGSKA (reference sequence). This CDR3 comprises 14 residues. The DNA of the CDR3 is TGCAGTGCTAGTCAGGCTAGCGGGAGGGATGAGCAGTTCTTC. Its translation: CSASQASGRDEQFF.

The chain carries TRBV3-1 (or the pseudogene TRBV3-2) and TRBJ2-5, with TRBD2 as a possible D gene (6 bases). The ends were cut back, 4 bases at V and 1 base at J, with 16 bases in the middle. Germline values: CDR1 LGHDT, CDR2 YNNKEL (reference sequence). This CDR3 has 16 amino acids. DNA of the CDR3: TGTGCCAGCAGCCCCGGGCAAGTGGGAGGCCAAGAGACCCAGTACTTC. Amino acids: CASSPGQVGGQETQYF.

This chain uses TRBV14 with TRBJ2-1; a weak D match, TRBD2 (6 bases). Trimming removed 2 bases from V and 2 bases from J, with 13 bases in between. Germline CDR1 and CDR2: SGHDN and FVKESK. The CDR3 extends over 16 amino acids. CDR3 nucleotides: TGTGCCAGCAGCCAATTCATGGACTACCCCTACAATGAGCAGTTCTTC. It translates to CASSQFMDYPYNEQFF.

This clone was found a few times. J is TRBJ2-7 and V is TRBV4-1; 9 bases align to TRBD1. Trimming at V came to 1 base and at J to 4 bases, leaving 8 bases not matched to a gene. CDR1 and CDR2 (germline): MGHRA, YSYEKL. The CDR3 sequence is 16 residues long. CDR3 coding DNA: TGCGCCAGCAGCCAAGTCGCGACAGGGGGAGGGTACGAGCAGTACTTC. Its protein is CASSQVATGGGYEQYF.

This chain joins TRBV5-1 and TRBJ2-5, with a possible D match to TRBD2 (5 bases). Trimming pared 0 bases from V and 4 bases from J, leaving 10 bases between. CDR1 is SGHRS, CDR2 YFSETQ, per germline. The CDR3 has 14 residues. The CDR3 bases are TGCGCCAGCAGCTTGGGGGGTGAGGGAGAGACCCAGTACTTC. It codes for CASSLGGEGETQYF.

This clone occurred once. The rearrangement links TRBV7-9 to TRBJ1-2; D unclear. The CDR3 spans 15 residues. The V gene lost 5 bases and the J gene lost 0 bases, with 13 bases spanning the gap. Germline V gene sequence: CDR1 SEHNR, CDR2 FQNEAQ (reference sequence). In DNA, the CDR3 is TGTGCCAGCAGCCCCCCCGTCCTCTCTAACTATGGCTACACCTTC. Its protein is CASSPPVLSNYGYTF.

The chain recombines TRBV11-2 with TRBJ2-1; TRBD2 agrees at 10 bases. There are 15 residues in the CDR3. The V segment lost 3 bases and the J segment 3 bases; nucleotides outside the gene matches: 2. Germline CDR1 reads SGHAT; CDR2 reads FQNNGV. This CDR3 reads CASSFGLADYNEQFF. The DNA of the CDR3 is TGTGCCAGCAGCTTCGGACTAGCGGACTACAATGAGCAGTTCTTC.

This sequence joins TRBV7-2 and TRBJ1-2, with no clear D. The ends were cut back, 5 bases at V and 8 bases at J, with 15 bases in the middle. CDR1 and CDR2 (germline): SGHTA, FQGNSA. The CDR3 has 13 residues. The CDR3 nucleotides read TGTGCCAGCAGCAACGCCAATGTCAGGGGCTACACCTTC. It is translated as CASSNANVRGYTF.

The chain recombines TRBV5-1 with TRBJ1-4; perhaps TRBD1 as D (5 bases). CDR1 and CDR2 from the germline V gene are SGHRS and YFSETQ. Trimming removed 4 bases at V and 7 bases at J, with 14 bases between. The length of the CDR3 is 14 residues. CDR3 coding DNA: TGCGCCAGCAGCCTGGTCGCGGGGGGTGAAAAACTGTTTTTT. Its protein is CASSLVAGGEKLFF.

This clone has only one observation. The V call is TRBV7-6, the J call TRBJ2-1; TRBD1 agrees at 11 bases. The CDR3 sequence is 19 residues long. Trimming removed 5 bases from V and 8 bases from J; junction bases left unmatched: 20. Per germline, CDR1 SGHVS and CDR2 FNYEAQ. CDR3 DNA: TGTGCCAGCAGCCCGGACAGGGGGCTAGTAGCGGGACAGCCCGATGAGCAGTTCTTC. Amino acids: CASSPDRGLVAGQPDEQFF. Full variable domain (rest looked up from reference TRBV7-6 and TRBJ2-1): GAGVSQSPRYKVTKRGQDVALRCDPISGHVSLYWYRQALGQGPEFLTYFNYEAQQDKSGLPNDRFSAERPEGSISTLTIQRTEQRDSAMYRCASSPDRGLVAGQPDEQFFGPGTRLTVL.

This chain joins TRBV5-1 and TRBJ1-1; D gene uncertain. This CDR3 is built from 14 residues. Germline lookup yields CDR1 SGHRS and CDR2 YFSETQ. Trimming removed 1 base from V and 1 base from J, with 8 bases in between. Written as DNA, the CDR3 is TGCGCCAGCAGCTTGCTGGCGGGGAACACTGAAGCTTTCTTT. Protein product: CASSLLAGNTEAFF.

The chain carries TRBV7-3 and TRBJ2-1, with D perhaps matching TRBD2 (5 bases). V was trimmed by 3 bases and J by 0 bases, leaving 18 bases between them. Looked up from germline, CDR1 is SGHTA and CDR2 is FQGTGA. This CDR3 spans 18 amino acids. CDR3 nucleotides: TGTGCCAGCAGCTTCCAGGTAGGAGGAGATAGCTCCTACAATGAGCAGTTCTTC. Protein: CASSFQVGGDSSYNEQFF.

In this sample, this clone turned up once. The V and J genes are TRBV5-1 and TRBJ2-7, with 9 bases identical to TRBD2. In germline, CDR1 is SGHRS, CDR2 YFSETQ. The V segment lost 0 bases and the J segment 4 bases; nucleotides outside the gene matches: 11. The CDR3 consists of 17 residues. Here the CDR3 DNA reads TGCGCCAGCAGCTTGGGGCGGCGGGTAGCGGGGGAGTACGAGCAGTACTTC. It encodes CASSLGRRVAGEYEQYF.

The V call is TRBV7-9, the J call TRBJ2-3, with 7 bases that match TRBD2. The germline V gene has CDR1 SEHNR and CDR2 FQNEAQ (reference sequence). The CDR3 length is 18 residues. Losses at the gene ends were 5 bases for V and 2 bases for J; bases not matched to a gene: 16. Here the CDR3 DNA reads TGTGCCAGCAGCCCCGAATTAAGGGCGGGAGAGCACACAGATACGCAGTATTTT. Residues: CASSPELRAGEHTDTQYF.

As for this clone: The sample has other DNA sequences that encode this CDR3 too. The CDR3 sequence: CASSLVSGGPGNEQFF. In DNA form, the CDR3 reads TGTGCCAGCAGCTTAGTTTCGGGAGGACCAGGAAATGAGCAGTTCTTC. The V gene is TRBV7-6, the J gene TRBJ2-1; 7 bases align to TRBD2. This CDR3 has 16 amino acids. Per the germline V gene, CDR1 is SGHVS and CDR2 is FNYEAQ. V was pared by 1 base and J by 7 bases, with 10 bases of the junction left unmatched.

The table lists this clone with a count of one. V usage is TRBV28 and J usage is TRBJ1-5, with 7 bases fitting TRBD1. V was clipped by 6 bases and J by 1 base; unmatched bases: 6. Germline CDR1 reads MDHEN; CDR2 reads SYDVKM. The CDR3 is 15 amino acids. The CDR3 nucleotides are TGTGCCAGCAGGCCTACAGGGGCAAGCAATCAGCCCCAGCATTTT. Its translation is CASRPTGASNQPQHF.

The gene calls are TRBV14 and TRBJ1-2, with 8 bases fitting TRBD1. The CDR3 runs 13 residues. Germline assignment: CDR1 SGHDN and CDR2 FVKESK. The J segment lost 5 bases and the V segment lost 6 bases, leaving 5 bases of the junction unmatched. CDR3 DNA: TGTGCCAGCAGTCGGGACAGGCAGTATGGCTACACCTTC. The encoded protein is CASSRDRQYGYTF. Using reference TRBV14 and TRBJ1-2 for the parts outside the CDR3, the full variable domain is EAGVTQFPSHSVIEKGQTVTLRCDPISGHDNLYWYRRVMGKEIKFLLHFVKESKQDESGMPNNRFLAERTGGTYSTLKVQPAELEDSGVYFCASSRDRQYGYTFGSGTRLTVV.

The chain employs TRBV7-2 and TRBJ2-5, with D tentatively TRBD1 (6 bases). V lost 5 bases and J 3 bases, leaving 19 bases between the germline ends. This CDR3 region has 16 residues. The germline gives CDR1 SGHTA, CDR2 FQGNSA. The CDR3 DNA is TGTGCCAGCAGCCCACACAAGAGGAACAGGGAAGAGACCCAGTACTTC. Translating it yields CASSPHKRNREETQYF. Filled out from reference TRBV7-2 and TRBJ2-5, the complete variable domain reads GAGVSQSPSNKVTEKGKDVELRCDPISGHTALYWYRQSLGQGLEFLIYFQGNSAPDKSGLPSDRFSAERTGGSVSTLTIQRTQQEDSAVYLCASSPHKRNREETQYFGPGTRLLVL.